The 11 T cell receptor beta chains given below trace back to one sample, sequenced in a study of cytotoxic CD8 clonotypes in ibrutinib-treated CLL. Some clones are missing from TCRdb's copy, which holds only in-frame ones; the method was immunoSEQ multiplex PCR. Here the sample spans some 70,000 clones, 75% to 95% being singletons. The sequenced sample was PBMCs, obtained after 12 months of ibrutinib treatment. The receptors were sampled from a human donor with chronic lymphocytic leukemia.

The V and J genes are TRBV10-3 and TRBJ1-1; D is perhaps TRBD1 (5 bases). The germline V gene has CDR1 ENHRY and CDR2 SYGVKD. The CDR3 extends over 15 amino acids. Trimming shortened V by 6 bases and J by 3 bases, and 17 bases separated the two germline ends. The CDR3 DNA reads as TGTGCCATCAGCCGGGGAGGGGTACCTTACACTGAAGCTTTCTTT. Its translation is CAISRGGVPYTEAFF.

The CDR3 region has the DNA TGTGCCAGCAGCCTTAGCGGGGAGGGAGGGGAGCAGTACTTC. Encoded protein: CASSLSGEGGEQYF. The V and J genes are TRBV7-2 and TRBJ2-7; 8 nucleotides align to TRBD2. The trim removed 5 bases at V and 7 bases at J, leaving 10 bases unmatched. Germline assignment: CDR1 SGHTA and CDR2 FQGNSA. This CDR3 region has 14 residues.

This rearrangement joins TRBV10-3 to TRBJ2-1; D is possibly TRBD1 (6 bases). Germline CDR1 reads ENHRY; CDR2 reads SYGVKD. CDR3 length equals 14 residues. Trimming stripped 8 bases from V and 3 bases from J, with 14 bases between. The CDR3, as DNA: TGTGCCATCTTTCCAGGGGCGAACTACAATGAGCAGTTCTTC. This gives the protein CAIFPGANYNEQFF.

The V gene is TRBV27, the J gene TRBJ2-7; the D is unclear. Trimming stripped 6 bases from V and 9 bases from J, with 18 bases between. The germline V gene has CDR1 MNHEY and CDR2 SMNVEV (reference sequence). CDR3 length: 13 amino acids. Here the CDR3 DNA reads TGTGCCAGCAGCCTCGGACCCCCCCAGCCGCAGTACTTC. Residues: CASSLGPPQPQYF.

The V and J genes are TRBV9 and TRBJ2-1; D ambiguous. The CDR3 covers 15 residues. The V end was cut by 0 bases, the J end by 6 bases, with 13 bases between. Germline V gene lookup returns CDR1 SGDLS and CDR2 YYNGEE. The CDR3 loop reads CASSVGGDPSNEQFF. The CDR3 nucleotides are TGTGCCAGCAGCGTAGGTGGAGACCCCTCCAATGAGCAGTTCTTC.

The chain combines TRBV7-2 with TRBJ2-5; 9 nucleotides line up with TRBD2. CDR3 size: 15 residues. After removal of 2 bases from V and 2 bases from J, the junction contained 3 bases not matched to a gene. Germline CDR1 reads SGHTA; CDR2 reads FQGNSA. The CDR3 loop reads CASSLTSGSQETQYF. CDR3 DNA sequence: TGTGCCAGCAGCTTAACTAGCGGGTCACAAGAGACCCAGTACTTC.

The chain carries TRBV7-9 and TRBJ2-2, with 8 bases that match TRBD1. CDR3 length equals 17 residues. V lost 5 bases to trimming and J lost 1 base; unmatched junction nucleotides: 9. In germline, CDR1 is SEHNR, CDR2 FQNEAQ (reference sequence). The CDR3 loop is CASSQVRTGRNTGELFF. CDR3 DNA: TGTGCCAGCAGCCAAGTAAGGACAGGGAGGAACACCGGGGAGCTGTTTTTT.

The rearrangement joins TRBV28 to TRBJ2-1; possible D gene TRBD1, 6 bases. The length of the CDR3 is 15 residues. V dropped 7 bases and J dropped 4 bases, with 17 bases sitting between them. Germline CDR1 reads MDHEN; CDR2 reads SYDVKM. DNA for the CDR3: TGTGCCAGCATAGGACCGGGACATGGTTACAATGAGCAGTTCTTC. It specifies CASIGPGHGYNEQFF.

The chain employs TRBV30 and TRBJ1-1; the D is unclear. Germline V gene data show CDR1 as GTSNPN and CDR2 as SVGIG (reference sequence). Trimming left V 2 bases short and J 0 bases short, with 10 bases between. The CDR3 extends over 14 amino acids. CDR3 residues: CAWSRSPLNTEAFF. Here the CDR3 DNA reads TGTGCCTGGAGTCGTAGTCCCCTGAACACTGAAGCTTTCTTT.

This chain links TRBV6-6 with TRBJ2-7; 7 nucleotides match TRBD1. The germline V gene has CDR1 MNHNY and CDR2 SVGAGI (reference sequence). Trimming at V came to 6 bases and at J to 12 bases, leaving 8 bases not matched to a gene. There are 11 residues in the CDR3. CDR3 protein: CASSQGDILYF. CDR3 nucleotides: TGTGCCAGCAGCCAGGGGGATATTCTGTACTTC.

The rearrangement joins TRBV7-2 to TRBJ2-2; TRBD2 might be the D (7 bases). The length of the CDR3 is 14 residues. Germline-derived CDR1 and CDR2 are SGHTA and FQGNSA. Deletions cut 6 bases from V and 6 bases from J, with 14 bases between. The CDR3 loop is CASRSSGGAGELFF. The CDR3, as DNA: TGTGCCAGCAGATCCTCGGGGGGCGCCGGGGAGCTGTTTTTT.